One sample yielded the 15 T cell receptor beta chains listed below, sequenced in a study of T cell clonality in common variable immunodeficiency. Notes on the study in general: Fewer deletions and N-nucleotide insertions were reportedly seen in common variable immunodeficiency TCR beta sequences.

Data came from immunoSEQ multiplex PCR; TCRdb stores just in-frame clones and leaves some out. The sample is made up of about 20,000 clones, none counted only once. Their antigen targets remain unknown. The sequenced material came from peripheral blood mononuclear cells. The receptors were sampled from a human donor with common variable immunodeficiency.

The sample holds a few counts of this clone. The read terminates 3 residues before the CDR3 end, so the remaining end is supplied by the germline J gene. V is TRBV7-9 and J is TRBJ1-2, with 11 nucleotides matching TRBD1. V shed 4 bases and J 6 bases; nucleotides not matched to a gene: 4. The CDR3 has 14 amino acids. Germline V gives CDR1 SEHNR, CDR2 FQNEAQ (reference sequence). Incomplete CDR3 DNA: TGTGCCAGCAGCTCCTCGGGACAGGGGGATGGC. This gives the protein CASSSSGQGDG. From start to end, the CDR3 is CASSSSGQGDGYTF.

This clone appeared many times. Here the CDR3 reads CASSLGRSIQETQYF. The part of the CDR3 DNA that was read is TGCGCCAGCAGCTTGGGACGTAGCATACAAGAGACC. This chain links TRBV5-1 with TRBJ2-5, with D unclear. The read comes to an end 3 residues before the CDR3 does, leaving the germline J gene to fill in the end. Germline-derived CDR1 and CDR2 are SGHRS and YFSETQ. CDR3 size: 15 residues. V was pared by 0 bases and J by 2 bases, with 11 bases between.

This clone appeared many times. Coverage ceases 3 residues before the CDR3 finishes, and the germline J gene fills in the end. The rearrangement links TRBV7-2 to TRBJ2-7; possible D gene TRBD2, 5 bases. The V end was cut by 2 bases, the J end by 5 bases, with 7 bases between. The CDR3 sequence is 12 residues long. Germline assignment: CDR1 SGHTA and CDR2 FQGNSA. The CDR3 protein is CASSLMRDEQYF. The sequenced CDR3 bases are TGTGCCAGCAGCTTAATGCGGGACGAG. Using reference TRBV7-2 and TRBJ2-7 for the parts outside the CDR3, the full variable domain is GAGVSQSPSNKVTEKGKDVELRCDPISGHTALYWYRQSLGQGLEFLIYFQGNSAPDKSGLPSDRFSAERTGGSVSTLTIQRTQQEDSAVYLCASSLMRDEQYFGPGTRLTVT.

In its sample, this clone was seen a few times. Read coverage stops 3 residues before the CDR3 terminus; the germline J gene supplies the remainder. The rearrangement links TRBV2 to TRBJ2-3, with a weak D call TRBD2 (5 bases). Germline values: CDR1 SNHLY, CDR2 FYNNEI. This CDR3 comprises 15 residues. Trimming stripped 3 bases from V and 1 base from J, with 11 bases between. The DNA read from the CDR3 is TGTGCCAGCAGTGAGTCTAGCTCGGGCACAGATACG. Translation: CASSESSSGTDT. From start to end, the CDR3 is CASSESSSGTDTQYF.

This clone has a handful of counts. The sequenced fragment ends 3 residues before the CDR3 boundary, so the rest is inferred from the germline J gene. The chain carries TRBV20-1 and TRBJ1-1; D might be TRBD1 (6 bases). Germline V lookup: CDR1 DFQATT, CDR2 SNEGSKA (reference sequence). The V end lost 6 bases, the J end lost 3 bases, and 26 bases lay between the germline ends. The CDR3 sequence is 17 residues long. The CDR3 reads CSAVKIGVWGRYTEAFF. Incomplete CDR3 DNA: TGCAGTGCCGTGAAGATAGGGGTCTGGGGGCGGTACACTGAA.

This clone has at least ten counts. The CDR3 end lies 3 residues beyond the end of the read and is filled in from the germline J gene. The J gene is TRBJ2-5, the V gene TRBV6-2 or TRBV6-3; 12 bases agree with TRBD2. The CDR3 extends over 17 amino acids. V shed 4 bases, J shed 0 bases, and the junction held 6 bases outside the gene matches. Germline V lookup: CDR1 MNHEY, CDR2 SVGEGT. The chain's CDR3 is CASSSALAGGHQETQYF. The CDR3 bases that were read are TGTGCCAGCAGTTCCGCACTAGCGGGAGGACACCAAGAGACC.

A few counts support this clone. The read is 3 residues too short to cover the CDR3 end, so that end is filled in from the germline J gene. The V and J genes are TRBV20-1 and TRBJ2-1; 7 bases map to TRBD2. Trimming took 0 bases from V and 8 from J; bases not matched to a gene: 10. This CDR3 region has 15 residues. From germline, CDR1 is DFQATT and CDR2 SNEGSKA (reference sequence). CDR3 residues: CSARDILGGFDEQFF. CDR3 DNA (partial): TGCAGTGCTAGAGATATCTTGGGGGGGTTCGATGAG.

This clone was seen more than once but under ten times. Sequencing ends 3 residues short of the CDR3 end; the germline J gene provides the rest. The same CDR3 also results from other DNA sequences found in this sample. J is TRBJ2-5 and V is TRBV5-1; unclear D gene. There are 11 residues in the CDR3. Germline values: CDR1 SGHRS, CDR2 YFSETQ. V was trimmed by 5 bases and J by 1 base, leaving 3 bases between them. CDR3 bases read: TGCGCCAGCAGTCGCCAAGAGACC. Translating gives CASSRQET. The full CDR3 sequence reads CASSRQETQYF.

In its sample, this clone was seen a few times. The missing CDR3 end, 3 residues past where the read stops, is filled in from the germline J gene. The gene calls are TRBV13 and TRBJ2-3, with TRBD2 identical over 10 bases. The trim removed 5 bases at V and 2 bases at J, leaving 4 bases unmatched. CDR1 is PRHDT and CDR2 is FYEKMQ in the germline V gene (reference sequence). The CDR3 is made up of 15 amino acids. The CDR3 sequence is CASSITSGATDTQYF. The CDR3 bases that were read are TGTGCCAGCAGCATCACTAGCGGGGCCACAGATACG.

This clone appeared a few times. The sequenced part of the CDR3 DNA is TGTGCCAGCAGTGGGGACAGGGGTATGAACACTGAA. This encodes CASSGDRGMNTE. The entire CDR3 sequence reads CASSGDRGMNTEAFF. The J gene is TRBJ1-1, the V gene TRBV6-1; 10 bases map to TRBD1. The read terminates 3 residues ahead of where the CDR3 ends, so the germline J gene completes it. Germline CDR1 is MNHNS and CDR2 is SASEGT. The CDR3 has 15 residues. V was pared by 4 bases and J by 0 bases, with 2 bases of the junction left unmatched.

This clone was seen repeatedly, ten times or more. Read coverage stops 3 residues before the CDR3 terminus; the germline J gene supplies the remainder. V usage is TRBV5-6 and J usage is TRBJ2-4; D is unresolved. Germline-derived CDR1 and CDR2 are SGHDT and YYEEEE. Trimming left V 0 bases short and J 7 bases short, with 8 bases between. The CDR3 extends over 13 amino acids. The CDR3 bases that were read are TGTGCCAGCAGCTTGGGAAGGGTGAACATT. Its protein is CASSLGRVNI. The whole CDR3 region reads CASSLGRVNIQYF.

Note on this clone: The CDR3 extends 3 residues past the end of the read, so its final part is completed from the germline J gene. The J gene is TRBJ1-1, the V gene TRBV7-2; a possible D gene is TRBD1 (6 bases). The germline gives CDR1 SGHTA, CDR2 FQGNSA. This CDR3 is 14 amino acids long. Deletions cut 0 bases from V and 5 bases from J, with 10 bases between. CDR3 bases read: TGTGCCAGCAGCTTAGCAACAGGGTTGACTGAA. This translates into CASSLATGLTE. In full, the CDR3 is CASSLATGLTEAFF.

Worth noting for this clone: The CDR3 is cut off 3 residues early in the read; its end comes from the germline J gene. V gene TRBV20-1 combines with J gene TRBJ2-5, with a possible D match to TRBD2 (5 bases). Trimming pared 0 bases from V and 0 bases from J, leaving 17 bases between. Germline V gene data show CDR1 as DFQATT and CDR2 as SNEGSKA (reference sequence). There are 17 residues in the CDR3. This CDR3 is CSARDTPPLANQETQYF. Partial CDR3 DNA: TGCAGTGCTAGAGATACCCCCCCCCTAGCCAACCAAGAGACC.

The table lists this clone with a few counts. The read comes to an end 3 residues before the CDR3 does, leaving the germline J gene to fill in the end. This sequence joins TRBV7-8 and TRBJ2-3, with a tentative D call TRBD1 (5 bases). Per the germline V gene, CDR1 is SGHVS and CDR2 is FQNEAQ. Trimming took 5 bases from V and 0 from J, leaving 15 bases between them. The CDR3 consists of 16 residues. Here the CDR3 reads CASSAHRQKSTDTQYF. CDR3 DNA (partial): TGTGCCAGCAGCGCCCACCGACAGAAGAGCACAGATACG.

There are a few counts of this clone. CDR3 DNA, as far as it was read: TGTGCCAGTAGTCTTGGGACAGGGGGCGCCGGGGAGACC. Amino acid sequence: CASSLGTGGAGET. The full CDR3 protein reads CASSLGTGGAGETQYF. The chain combines TRBV19 with TRBJ2-5; 12 bases fit TRBD1. The read terminates 3 residues before the CDR3 end, so the remaining end is supplied by the germline J gene. From germline, CDR1 is LNHDA and CDR2 SQIVND (reference sequence). The V gene end was trimmed by 5 bases and the J gene end by 5 bases; junction bases not matched to a gene: 9. The CDR3 spans 16 residues.